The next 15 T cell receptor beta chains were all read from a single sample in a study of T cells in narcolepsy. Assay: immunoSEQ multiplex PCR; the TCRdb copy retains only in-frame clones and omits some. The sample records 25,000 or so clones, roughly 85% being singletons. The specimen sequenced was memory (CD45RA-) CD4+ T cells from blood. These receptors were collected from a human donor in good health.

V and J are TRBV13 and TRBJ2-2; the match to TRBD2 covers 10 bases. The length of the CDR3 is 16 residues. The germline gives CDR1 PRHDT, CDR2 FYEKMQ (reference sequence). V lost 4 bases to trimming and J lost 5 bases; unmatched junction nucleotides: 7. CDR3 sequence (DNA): TGTGCCAGCAGCTCTGCTAGCGGGAGTTTAACCGGGGAGCTGTTTTTT. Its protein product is CASSSASGSLTGELFF.

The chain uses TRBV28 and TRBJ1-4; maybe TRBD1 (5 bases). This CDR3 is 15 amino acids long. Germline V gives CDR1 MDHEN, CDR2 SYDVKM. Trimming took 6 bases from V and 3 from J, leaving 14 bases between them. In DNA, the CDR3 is TGTGCCAGCAGCCACAGGCCTCCAGCTAATGAAAAACTGTTTTTT. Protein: CASSHRPPANEKLFF. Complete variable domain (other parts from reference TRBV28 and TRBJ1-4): DVKVTQSSRYLVKRTGEKVFLECVQDMDHENMFWYRQDPGLGLRLIYFSYDVKMKEKGDIPEGYSVSREKKERFSLILESASTNQTSMYLCASSHRPPANEKLFFGSGTQLSVL.

CDR3 amino acids: CASSVSTGNEQFF. CDR3 sequence (DNA): TGTGCCAGCAGTGTCTCGACGGGAAATGAGCAGTTCTTC. The V gene is TRBV6-4, the J gene TRBJ2-1; a possible D gene is TRBD2 (5 bases). CDR1 MRHNA and CDR2 SNTAGT come from the germline V gene. V lost 4 bases and J 7 bases, leaving 11 bases between the germline ends. This CDR3 is built from 13 residues.

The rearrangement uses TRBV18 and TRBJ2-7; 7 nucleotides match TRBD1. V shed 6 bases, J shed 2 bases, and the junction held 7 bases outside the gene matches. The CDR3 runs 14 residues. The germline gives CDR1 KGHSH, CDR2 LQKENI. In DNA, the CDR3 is TGTGCCAGCTCGCCCGACAGGGTACCCTACGAGCAGTACTTC. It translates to CASSPDRVPYEQYF.

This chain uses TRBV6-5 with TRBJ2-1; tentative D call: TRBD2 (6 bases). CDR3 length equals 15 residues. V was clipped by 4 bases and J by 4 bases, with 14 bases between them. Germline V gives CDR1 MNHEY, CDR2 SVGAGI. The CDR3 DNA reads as TGTGCCAGCAGTTCCGAAAAGCGGGTGTACAATGAGCAGTTCTTC. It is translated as CASSSEKRVYNEQFF.

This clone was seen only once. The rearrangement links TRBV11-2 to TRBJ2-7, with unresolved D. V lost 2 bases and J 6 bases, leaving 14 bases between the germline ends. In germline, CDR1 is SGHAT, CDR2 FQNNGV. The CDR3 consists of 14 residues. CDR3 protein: CASSLSVSRSEQYF. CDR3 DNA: TGTGCCAGCAGCTTATCGGTCAGCCGTTCCGAGCAGTACTTC.

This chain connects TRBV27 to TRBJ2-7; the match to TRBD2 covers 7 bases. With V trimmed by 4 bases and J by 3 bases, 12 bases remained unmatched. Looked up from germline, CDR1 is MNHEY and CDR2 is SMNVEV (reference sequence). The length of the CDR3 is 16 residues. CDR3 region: CASSSSNWEGSYEQYF. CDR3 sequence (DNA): TGTGCCAGCAGTTCCTCTAATTGGGAGGGAAGCTACGAGCAGTACTTC.

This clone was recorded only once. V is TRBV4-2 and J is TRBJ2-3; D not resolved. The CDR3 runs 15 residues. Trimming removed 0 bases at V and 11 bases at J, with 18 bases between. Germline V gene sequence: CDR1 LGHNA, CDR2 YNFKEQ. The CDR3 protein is CASSQEDSATSEQYF. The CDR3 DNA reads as TGTGCCAGCAGCCAAGAAGACTCCGCCACATCGGAGCAGTATTTT.

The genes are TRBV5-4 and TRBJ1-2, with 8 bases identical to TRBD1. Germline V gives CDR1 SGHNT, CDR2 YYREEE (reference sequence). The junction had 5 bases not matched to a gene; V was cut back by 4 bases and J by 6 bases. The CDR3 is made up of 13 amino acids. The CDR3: CASSDTGGNGYTF. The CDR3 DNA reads TGTGCCAGCAGCGACACAGGGGGGAATGGCTACACCTTC.

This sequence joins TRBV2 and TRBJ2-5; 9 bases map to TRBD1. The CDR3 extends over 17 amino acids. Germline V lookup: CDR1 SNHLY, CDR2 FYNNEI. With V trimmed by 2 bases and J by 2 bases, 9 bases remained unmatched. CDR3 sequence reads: CASSESPPGQGQETQYF. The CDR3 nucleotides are TGTGCCAGCAGTGAATCTCCACCGGGACAGGGACAAGAGACCCAGTACTTC.

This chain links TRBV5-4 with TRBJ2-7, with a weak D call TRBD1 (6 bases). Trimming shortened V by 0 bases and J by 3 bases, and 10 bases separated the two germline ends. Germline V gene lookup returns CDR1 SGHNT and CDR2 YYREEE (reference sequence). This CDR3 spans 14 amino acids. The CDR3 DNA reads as TGTGCCAGCAGCTTGGCCGAAGGGGGCTACGAGCAGTACTTC. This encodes CASSLAEGGYEQYF.

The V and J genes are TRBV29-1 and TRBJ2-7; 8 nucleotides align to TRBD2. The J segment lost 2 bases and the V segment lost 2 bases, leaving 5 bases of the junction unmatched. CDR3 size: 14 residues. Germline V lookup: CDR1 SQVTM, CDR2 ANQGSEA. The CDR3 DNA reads TGCAGCGTTGAATTTGGTAGCGGGACCTACGAGCAGTACTTC. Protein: CSVEFGSGTYEQYF.

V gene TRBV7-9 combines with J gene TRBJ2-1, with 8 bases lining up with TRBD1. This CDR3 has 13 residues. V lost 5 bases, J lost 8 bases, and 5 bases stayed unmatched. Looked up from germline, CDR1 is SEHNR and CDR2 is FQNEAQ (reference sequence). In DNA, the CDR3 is TGTGCCAGCAGCCTGGCGGGACAGGATGAGCAGTTCTTC. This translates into CASSLAGQDEQFF.

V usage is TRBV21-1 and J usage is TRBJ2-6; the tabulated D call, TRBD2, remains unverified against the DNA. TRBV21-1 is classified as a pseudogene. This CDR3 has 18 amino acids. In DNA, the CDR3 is TGTGCCAGCATTCCCCACGGGACTAGCGGGACTGGGGCCAACGTCCTGACTTTC. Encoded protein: CASIPHGTSGTGANVLTF.

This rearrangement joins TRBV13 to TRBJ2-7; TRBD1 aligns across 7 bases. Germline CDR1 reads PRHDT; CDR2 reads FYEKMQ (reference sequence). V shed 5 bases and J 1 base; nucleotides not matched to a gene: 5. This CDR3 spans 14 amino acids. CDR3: CASSIRQGSYEQYF. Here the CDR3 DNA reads TGTGCCAGCAGCATCAGACAGGGTTCCTACGAGCAGTACTTC.